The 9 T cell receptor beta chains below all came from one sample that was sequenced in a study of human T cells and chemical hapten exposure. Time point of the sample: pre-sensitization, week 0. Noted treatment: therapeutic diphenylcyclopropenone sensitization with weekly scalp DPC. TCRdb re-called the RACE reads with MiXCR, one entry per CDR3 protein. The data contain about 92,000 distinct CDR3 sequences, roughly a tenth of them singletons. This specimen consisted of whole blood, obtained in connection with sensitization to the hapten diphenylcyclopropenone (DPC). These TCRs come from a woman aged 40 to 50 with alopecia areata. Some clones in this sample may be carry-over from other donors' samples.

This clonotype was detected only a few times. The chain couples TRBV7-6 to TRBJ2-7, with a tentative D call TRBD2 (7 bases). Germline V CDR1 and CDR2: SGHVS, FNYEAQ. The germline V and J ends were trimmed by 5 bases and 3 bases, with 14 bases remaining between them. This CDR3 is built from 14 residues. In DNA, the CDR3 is TGTGCCAGCAGCGCGGGGGCTTTCCTCTACGAGCAGTACTTC. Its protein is CASSAGAFLYEQYF.

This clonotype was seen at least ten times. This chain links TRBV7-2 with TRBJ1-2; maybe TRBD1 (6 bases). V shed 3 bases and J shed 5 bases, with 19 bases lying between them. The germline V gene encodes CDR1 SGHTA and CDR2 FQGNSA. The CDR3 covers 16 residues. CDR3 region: CASSFRGGRNDYGYTF. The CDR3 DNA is TGTGCCAGCAGCTTCAGAGGGGGGCGCAATGATTATGGCTACACCTTC.

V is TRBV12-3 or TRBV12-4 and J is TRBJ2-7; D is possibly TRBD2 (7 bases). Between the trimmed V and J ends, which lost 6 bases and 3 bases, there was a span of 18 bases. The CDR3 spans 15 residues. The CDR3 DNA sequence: TGTGCCAGCAGGGACACAGGGAGGGGTGACTACGAGCAGTACTTC. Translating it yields CASRDTGRGDYEQYF.

CDR3 in DNA: TGTGCCAGCAGCTCTGACTTCACCAGGACGAACACTGAAGCTTTCTTT. Translation: CASSSDFTRTNTEAFF. The chain combines TRBV7-2 with TRBJ1-1; no definite D call. Germline CDR1 and CDR2: SGHTA and FQGNSA. Trimming shortened V by 4 bases and J by 1 base, and 16 bases separated the two germline ends. This CDR3 comprises 16 residues.

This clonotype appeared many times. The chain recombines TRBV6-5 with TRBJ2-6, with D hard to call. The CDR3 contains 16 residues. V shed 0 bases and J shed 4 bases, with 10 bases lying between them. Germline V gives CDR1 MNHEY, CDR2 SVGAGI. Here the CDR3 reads CASSYSEGSGANVLTF. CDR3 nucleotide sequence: TGTGCCAGCAGTTACTCGGAAGGGTCCGGGGCCAACGTCCTGACTTTC.

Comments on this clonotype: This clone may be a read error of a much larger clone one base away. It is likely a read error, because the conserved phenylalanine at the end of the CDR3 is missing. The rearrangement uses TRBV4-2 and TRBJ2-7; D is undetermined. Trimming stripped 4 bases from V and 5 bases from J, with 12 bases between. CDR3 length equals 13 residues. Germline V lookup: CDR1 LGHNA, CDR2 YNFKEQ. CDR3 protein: CASSRHLGNEQYI. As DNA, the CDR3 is TGTGCCAGCAGCCGTCACCTAGGAAACGAGCAGTACATC.

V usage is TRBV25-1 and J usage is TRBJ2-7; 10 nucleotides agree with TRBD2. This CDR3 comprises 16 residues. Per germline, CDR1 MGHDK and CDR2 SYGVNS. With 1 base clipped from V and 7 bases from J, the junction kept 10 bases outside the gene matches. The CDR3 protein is CASSESGSGGSGEQYF. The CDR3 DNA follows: TGTGCCAGCAGTGAATCGGGTAGCGGGGGGAGTGGGGAGCAGTACTTC.

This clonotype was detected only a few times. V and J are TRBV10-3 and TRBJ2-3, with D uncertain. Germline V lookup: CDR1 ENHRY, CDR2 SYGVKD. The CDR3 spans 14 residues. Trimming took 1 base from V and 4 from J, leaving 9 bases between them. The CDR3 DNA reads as TGTGCCATCAGTGAGTTCCGGCTGCCAGATACGCAGTATTTT. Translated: CAISEFRLPDTQYF.

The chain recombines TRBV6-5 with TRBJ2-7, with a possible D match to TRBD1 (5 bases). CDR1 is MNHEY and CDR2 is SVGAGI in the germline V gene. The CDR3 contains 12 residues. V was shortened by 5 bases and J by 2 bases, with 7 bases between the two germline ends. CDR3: CASSGATYEQYF. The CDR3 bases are TGTGCCAGCAGTGGGGCAACCTACGAGCAGTACTTC.